Included here is one T cell receptor beta chain sequence, with context. Its specificity is not known. TCRdb re-derived calls from the 5' RACE reads in MiXCR, one entry per CDR3 protein. This sample has 500,000 to 550,000 distinct CDR3 sequences, with 20% to 25% found just once. The sample belongs to a study of identical twins. Notes on the study in general: Twins shared beta out-of-frame sequences in excess, but this excess was weaker.

Germline-derived CDR1 and CDR2 are KGHDR and SFDVKD. The V end was cut by 5 bases, the J end by 1 base, with 10 bases between. The CDR3 loop spans 15 amino acids. These same records also appear under a second study, on yellow fever vaccine responses in identical twins.

The source material was CD4+ T cells sorted from blood. This receptor was obtained from a woman under 30 in good health. The chain recombines TRBV24-1 with TRBJ2-2; D uncertain. The CDR3 DNA is TGTGCCACCAGTGCTTGGCACCAGAACACCGGGGAGCTGTTTTTT. Translated: CATSAWHQNTGELFF.